This TCR beta chain was retrieved from a study of T cell changes during pregnancy in multiple sclerosis. This table comes from immunoSEQ multiplex PCR, and its TCRdb copy is limited to in-frame clones, with some not included. The data hold about 41,000 clones, with 90% observed a single time. The CDR3 sequence is 10 residues long. V was pared by 3 bases and J by 9 bases, with 6 bases between. The V gene's germline CDR1 is GTSNPN and CDR2 SVGIG (reference sequence). This chain links TRBV30 with TRBJ2-1; D may be TRBD2 (5 bases). The source was CD8+ T cells from peripheral blood mononuclear cells, collected in the first trimester of pregnancy. This receptor was obtained from a female donor with multiple sclerosis, enrolled in a pregnancy study. Written as DNA, the CDR3 is TGTGCCTGGAGCGAGGGTGAGCAGTTCTTC. It translates to CAWSEGEQFF.